The present entry profiles one T cell receptor (beta chain) with its context. Data came from immunoSEQ multiplex PCR; TCRdb stores just in-frame clones and leaves some out. Of 270,000 or so clones listed, about 89% are singletons. The data were taken from a study of blood T cell repertoires in COVID-19. This receptor was obtained from a woman between 18 and 30 years old who had recovered from COVID-19. The specimen was PBMCs or T cells enriched from blood (not recorded which).

The CDR3 here is CASTPRGNTEAFF. As DNA, the CDR3 is TGTGCCAGTACCCCCCGGGGGAACACTGAAGCTTTCTTT. The chain links TRBV19 to TRBJ1-1; D not resolved. The V gene's germline CDR1 is LNHDA and CDR2 SQIVND (reference sequence). V lost 7 bases to trimming and J lost 1 base, with 10 bases between them. The CDR3 extends over 13 amino acids.